One sample yielded the 25 T cell receptor beta chains listed below, sequenced in a study of T-cell reconstitution after alpha-beta-depleted transplantation in children. Unique molecular identifiers were built into the TCRbeta library. TCRdb re-called the PCR reads through MiXCR, storing one row per CDR3 protein. The data show approximately 200,000 distinct CDR3 sequences, 5% to 7.5% seen once. Sequenced material: PBMCs, taken before TCRalphabeta/CD19-depleted stem cell transplant. The receptors stem from a girl younger than two with combined immunodeficiency, due to receive a stem cell transplant.

In its sample, this clonotype was seen many times. The J gene is TRBJ2-1, the V gene TRBV29-1; D might be TRBD2 (7 bases). The CDR3 spans 12 residues. Germline V gene sequence: CDR1 SQVTM, CDR2 ANQGSEA. The germline V and J ends were trimmed by 7 bases and 9 bases, with 16 bases remaining between them. CDR3 DNA sequence: TGCAGCGGATCAAAGGGGGGGATTGAGCAGTTCTTC. Its protein is CSGSKGGIEQFF.

This clonotype came up many times. The V call is TRBV11-1, the J call TRBJ2-1; no clear D gene. V dropped 5 bases and J dropped 0 bases, with 20 bases sitting between them. CDR1 SGHAT and CDR2 FQDESV come from the germline V gene (reference sequence). The CDR3 is 18 residues long. The CDR3 loop is CASSLTLARPTSYNEQFF. Written as DNA, the CDR3 is TGTGCCAGCAGCCTAACCCTGGCGCGACCAACCTCCTACAATGAGCAGTTCTTC.

This clonotype was observed at least ten times. The CDR3 coding sequence is TGTGCCAGCAGCTTGTTGACTAGCATCGTCATTCAGTACTTC. Translating it yields CASSLLTSIVIQYF. The V and J genes are TRBV5-8 and TRBJ2-4, with 7 bases that match TRBD2. The CDR3 sequence is 14 residues long. V shed 1 base and J 9 bases; nucleotides not matched to a gene: 7. From germline, CDR1 is SGHTS and CDR2 YDEGEE.

This clonotype was observed at least ten times. V and J are TRBV13 and TRBJ2-7, with 7 bases aligning to TRBD1. With V trimmed by 3 bases and J by 2 bases, 4 bases remained unmatched. Germline V gene sequence: CDR1 PRHDT, CDR2 FYEKMQ (reference sequence). This CDR3 spans 14 amino acids. As DNA, the CDR3 is TGTGCCAGCAGCTTCCGACAGGGTGCCTACGAGCAGTACTTC. Translation gives CASSFRQGAYEQYF.

This clonotype occurred many times. The chain couples TRBV7-8 to TRBJ2-5; D is unresolved. The germline gives CDR1 SGHVS, CDR2 FQNEAQ. V was shortened by 3 bases and J by 2 bases, with 16 bases between the two germline ends. The CDR3 consists of 16 residues. CDR3 nucleotides: TGTGCCAGCAGCTTTGTATACCTAGTCTCACAAGAGACCCAGTACTTC. This encodes CASSFVYLVSQETQYF.

The sample holds many counts of this clonotype. This rearrangement joins TRBV29-1 to TRBJ1-1, with D unclear. Germline V gives CDR1 SQVTM, CDR2 ANQGSEA. Trimming stripped 5 bases from V and 6 bases from J, with 16 bases between. The CDR3 spans 13 residues. The CDR3 DNA sequence: TGCAGCGTTTTGTCAGGTCGAGTGTCTGAAGCTTTCTTT. Translating gives CSVLSGRVSEAFF.

This clonotype was seen a few times. The V gene is TRBV28, the J gene TRBJ2-5; D uncertain. Per germline, CDR1 MDHEN and CDR2 SYDVKM. Trimming pared 3 bases from V and 3 bases from J, leaving 8 bases between. The CDR3 is 13 amino acids. The CDR3 protein is CASSFYSKETQYF. CDR3 in DNA: TGTGCCAGCAGTTTTTACAGCAAAGAGACCCAGTACTTC.

This clonotype was seen ten or more times. The chain uses TRBV6-5 and TRBJ2-2; TRBD1 or TRBD2 may be the D gene (5 bases each). Germline assignment: CDR1 MNHEY and CDR2 SVGAGI. The CDR3 consists of 15 residues. V lost 2 bases to trimming and J lost 1 base, with 8 bases between them. This CDR3 is CASSYGGVNTGELFF. The CDR3 nucleotides are TGTGCCAGCAGTTACGGGGGAGTGAACACCGGGGAGCTGTTTTTT.

This clonotype has at least ten counts. This chain joins TRBV24-1 and TRBJ2-7, with 8 bases fitting TRBD1. The CDR3 length is 18 residues. Germline CDR1 reads KGHDR; CDR2 reads SFDVKD. Trimming took 1 base from V and 3 from J; bases not matched to a gene: 13. CDR3 amino acids: CATSDFPHRQGIVYEQYF. Here the CDR3 DNA reads TGTGCCACCAGTGATTTCCCCCATCGACAGGGGATAGTCTACGAGCAGTACTTC.

The chain combines TRBV7-2 with TRBJ2-7; no clear D gene. V dropped 4 bases and J dropped 0 bases, with 10 bases sitting between them. This CDR3 has 14 residues. Germline V CDR1 and CDR2: SGHTA, FQGNSA. The CDR3 region is CASSSGGHSYEQYF. CDR3 coding DNA: TGTGCCAGCAGCTCGGGCGGCCACTCCTACGAGCAGTACTTC.

On this clonotype: A much more abundant neighbour one base away suggests this may be a read error. This chain uses TRBV4-2 with TRBJ2-7; a weak D match, TRBD2 (5 bases). The germline V gene has CDR1 LGHNA and CDR2 YNFKEQ. This CDR3 has 16 amino acids. The DNA for the CDR3 is TGTGCCAGCGGCCAAGTAGGAGCGGACTCCATGTACGAGCAGTACTTC. Translated, it gives CASGQVGADSMYEQYF.

This clonotype was observed many times. CDR3 region: CASSRLAGGPSAYEQYF. Here the CDR3 DNA reads TGTGCCAGCAGTCGACTAGCGGGGGGGCCTTCGGCCTACGAGCAGTACTTC. V gene TRBV12-3 or TRBV12-4 combines with J gene TRBJ2-7; 14 positions match TRBD2. Unmatched junction bases numbered 8, after V lost 5 bases and J lost 2 bases. CDR3 size: 17 residues.

This clonotype was detected many times. V usage is TRBV12-3 or TRBV12-4 and J usage is TRBJ1-1; D is uncertain. The length of the CDR3 is 14 residues. Trimming removed 6 bases from V and 4 bases from J, with 15 bases in between. Here the CDR3 DNA reads TGTGCCAGCAGCCTGGGTCCTGGACCCACTGAAGCTTTCTTT. It specifies CASSLGPGPTEAFF.

This clonotype was detected ten times or more. V and J are TRBV5-1 and TRBJ2-1; no clear D gene. V dropped 0 bases and J dropped 6 bases, with 10 bases sitting between them. Germline V lookup: CDR1 SGHRS, CDR2 YFSETQ. The length of the CDR3 is 14 residues. CDR3 in amino acids: CASSLGQETNEQFF. CDR3 nucleotide sequence: TGCGCCAGCAGCTTGGGTCAGGAAACCAATGAGCAGTTCTTC.

This clonotype was seen many times. The chain joins TRBV5-1 to TRBJ2-1, with 7 bases that match TRBD1. V dropped 4 bases and J dropped 3; count of bases not matched to a gene: 7. Germline values: CDR1 SGHRS, CDR2 YFSETQ. This CDR3 has 15 amino acids. The CDR3 region has the DNA TGCGCCAGCAGCAAATCAGGGGGTATCTACAATGAGCAGTTCTTC. Translating it yields CASSKSGGIYNEQFF.

Many counts were recorded for this clonotype. The DNA of the CDR3 is TGTGCCAGCAGCTTACTAGGTTCTGTTGGAAACACCATATATTTT. Translated: CASSLLGSVGNTIYF. The chain employs TRBV11-2 and TRBJ1-3; D call uncertain. V was pared by 2 bases and J by 3 bases, with 11 bases between. Germline V gene data show CDR1 as SGHAT and CDR2 as FQNNGV. The CDR3 runs 15 residues.

This clonotype occurred many times. V and J are TRBV15 and TRBJ2-2, with 9 bases aligning to TRBD2. V shed 1 base and J 1 base; nucleotides not matched to a gene: 4. Germline V gene sequence: CDR1 LNHNV, CDR2 YYDKDF (reference sequence). CDR3 size: 17 residues. CDR3 nucleotide sequence: TGTGCCACCAGCAGAGGTCTAGCGGGGCTGAACACCGGGGAGCTGTTTTTT. It yields the protein CATSRGLAGLNTGELFF.

In this sample, this clonotype turned up once. A much larger clone lies a single base off, so this may be a read error. The J gene is TRBJ2-1, the V gene TRBV20-1; D not resolved. The germline gives CDR1 DFQATT, CDR2 SNEGSKA (reference sequence). This CDR3 has 13 residues. The CDR3 DNA reads TGCGGTGTGTGGGGTCGCTCCTACAATGAGCAGTTCTTC. Amino acid sequence: CGVWGRSYNEQFF.

This clonotype was recorded many times. This chain uses TRBV20-1 with TRBJ1-1; D gene unclear. The CDR3 extends over 10 amino acids. The V gene lost 6 bases and the J gene lost 11 bases, with 13 bases spanning the gap. CDR1 is DFQATT, CDR2 SNEGSKA, per germline (reference sequence). CDR3 sequence reads: CSATHSLAFF. DNA for the CDR3: TGCAGTGCCACGCACTCGTTGGCTTTCTTT.

This clonotype was observed at least ten times. The chain uses TRBV29-1 and TRBJ2-7; no definite D call. The germline V and J ends were trimmed by 6 bases and 5 bases, with 8 bases remaining between them. Germline-derived CDR1 and CDR2 are SQVTM and ANQGSEA. This CDR3 comprises 10 residues. The DNA for the CDR3 is TGCAGCGTCGGTGGTGACGAGCAGTACTTC. Its translation is CSVGGDEQYF.

Regarding this clonotype: A clone one base away is much larger, so this may be a read error. J is TRBJ2-1 and V is TRBV28; D unclear. CDR1 MDHEN and CDR2 SYDVKM come from the germline V gene. Trimming stripped 3 bases from V and 6 bases from J, with 9 bases between. The CDR3 loop spans 13 amino acids. The CDR3 sequence: CASSFWLINEQFF. CDR3 coding DNA: TGTGCCAGCAGTTTTTGGCTAATCAATGAGCAGTTCTTC. The full variable domain, completed using reference TRBV28 and TRBJ2-1, is DVKVTQSSRYLVKRTGEKVFLECVQDMDHENMFWYRQDPGLGLRLIYFSYDVKMKEKGDIPEGYSVSREKKERFSLILESASTNQTSMYLCASSFWLINEQFFGPGTRLTVL.

This clonotype was observed many times. This rearrangement joins TRBV7-8 to TRBJ2-7; D is unclear. The CDR3 loop spans 16 amino acids. The V end lost 1 base, the J end lost 5 bases, and 18 bases lay between the germline ends. The germline V gene encodes CDR1 SGHVS and CDR2 FQNEAQ. The CDR3 loop reads CASSLGPAVGIHEQYF. As DNA, the CDR3 is TGTGCCAGCAGCTTAGGTCCAGCCGTGGGGATACACGAGCAGTACTTC.

This clonotype was counted many times. The V call is TRBV4-1, the J call TRBJ2-7; TRBD2 might be the D (6 bases). Germline V gene sequence: CDR1 MGHRA, CDR2 YSYEKL. CDR3 size: 15 residues. Trimming took off 4 bases at V and 0 bases at J, with 13 bases between the two ends. For the CDR3, the DNA is TGCGCCAGCAGCCTCCTGGCGGGGTCCTCCTACGAGCAGTACTTC. Translation: CASSLLAGSSYEQYF.

This clonotype was picked up many times. The chain couples TRBV20-1 to TRBJ1-1; no clear D. The V gene's germline CDR1 is DFQATT and CDR2 SNEGSKA (reference sequence). CDR3 size: 15 residues. The ends were cut back, 0 bases at V and 1 base at J, with 12 bases in the middle. DNA of the CDR3: TGCAGTGCTAGAGATCCCGACTCCCGGAACACTGAAGCTTTCTTT. It codes for CSARDPDSRNTEAFF.

This clonotype occurred many times. V usage is TRBV20-1 and J usage is TRBJ2-7, with no clear D. V was pared by 2 bases and J by 2 bases, with 4 bases between. This CDR3 contains 11 residues. Germline V lookup: CDR1 DFQATT, CDR2 SNEGSKA (reference sequence). Here the CDR3 reads CSARRAYEQYF. The CDR3 DNA follows: TGCAGTGCTAGAAGGGCCTACGAGCAGTACTTC.